This TCR beta chain appears in the sequencing data of a study of blood T cell repertoires in COVID-19 (dated by TCRdb to the early 2020s). With respect to the entire study: Samples from collaborators originated in the United States, Italy and Spain and spanned both the acute and convalescent phases of COVID-19. The material from the prospective study consisted of cDNA or gDNA derived from T cells, B-cell-depleted T cells, or PBMCs. The dataset comprised deeply sampled blood TCRbeta repertoires from subjects exposed to, actively infected with, or recovered from COVID-19. The repertoires were released in a freely available public database intended as a resource for research on the immune response to SARS-CoV-2. The samples were drawn from the first 160 participants of the ongoing ImmuneRACE study and from over 950 subjects provided by 6 global collaborators. A de-identified subject ID, COVID-19 status, age in years and sex were almost always included in the sample metadata. HLA class I and class II types, where available, came from metadata supplied by the sample provider rather than from assay-based typing. What the work shows at the level of the full study, not this receptor alone: Clinical and demographic metadata were provided uncurated, with the amount varying by source and participant.

As to this clone: There is no known antigen for this receptor. No per-base quality is available; no much larger clone lies one base away.

TCRbeta CDR3 regions were amplified from genomic DNA by means of the immunoSEQ Assay, a bias-controlled multiplex PCR. In the source study's methods: Within the assay, amplification of reference gene primers was used to estimate how many nucleated cells each sample contained. To quantify the absolute abundance of each unique TCRbeta CDR3 rearrangement, sequence reads were collapsed and filtered. Productive Simpson clonality was computed per sample as the square root of Simpson's diversity index over productive rearrangements. TCRdb limited this immuneACCESS table to in-frame rearrangements with V and J called. A share of clones is missing; checked studies link under half to unresolved V genes, and the rest is unexplained. V and J calls and clone size are copied from that table; D and trimming were computed from the DNA. The sample table contains about 81,000 clones; only one count was recorded for roughly 91% of them. 1.9% of the sample comes from the top ten.

Whole blood was collected in K2EDTA tubes by collaborating institutions according to the institutions' own protocols. For TCRbeta analysis, collaborators shipped samples as frozen whole blood, isolated PBMCs, or DNA extracted from either of those sample types. The clonotype was recovered from a woman aged 50 to 60 in a cohort sampled during active COVID-19. The source material was peripheral blood.

The encoded CDR3 is CASSHRLTGANTEAFF. The sequenced DNA: TGTGCCAGCAGCCACCGCCTAACAGGGGCGAACACTGAAGCTTTCTTT. Recombination joined TRBV3-1 (or the pseudogene TRBV3-2) with TRBJ1-1; the central 7 bases match TRBD1. Including cysteine and phenylalanine, the CDR3 has 16 amino acids. CDR3 DNA only is kept here, 48 bases in frame from base 1. CDR1 and CDR2 are drawn from the germline V gene (reference sequence): LGHDT, YNNKEL. From V the trimming removes 3 bases and from J it removes 1 base, while the gene matches leave 8 bases of the junction unaccounted for.